Below, one T cell receptor (beta chain) is given with its context. Produced via immunoSEQ multiplex PCR; TCRdb's table is partial and in-frame only. The sample yields approximately 110,000 clones, roughly nine tenths seen once. The sample comes from a study of control samples from healthy donors and cancer patients. CDR3 size: 18 residues. Trimming removed 5 bases at V and 3 bases at J, with 26 bases between. In germline, CDR1 is SGHVS, CDR2 FQNEAQ. The clonotype comes from a young woman in good health. V usage is TRBV7-8 and J usage is TRBJ2-7, with D tentatively TRBD2 (6 bases). The sample was blood. The CDR3 protein is CASSQPHFLAPGIYEQYF. CDR3 coding DNA: TGTGCCAGCAGCCAGCCCCACTTCCTAGCGCCGGGAATCTACGAGCAGTACTTC.